The source of this T cell receptor beta chain is a study of neurological immune-mediated disorders. Findings of the study overall: CDR3 amino acid sequences found in expanded clones were never shared across subjects, suggesting private repertoires in all groups.

Each CDR3 protein is one row after TCRdb ran MiXCR on the 5' RACE reads. The data contain about 10,000 distinct CDR3 sequences, approximately 22% of them seen just once; the ten biggest clones take up 12% to 15%. This clonotype is labeled medium-sized. Its cognate antigen is unknown. The V gene end was trimmed by 4 bases and the J gene end by 2 bases; junction bases not matched to a gene: 7. This CDR3 has 15 residues. Per germline, CDR1 LGHDT and CDR2 YNNKEL (reference sequence). This rearrangement joins TRBV3-1 to TRBJ2-7; 8 nucleotides align to TRBD1. The sequence derives from a woman in her 40s with multiple sclerosis. The sequenced sample was CD8+ T cells from blood. The CDR3 reads CASSPGSGQAYEQYF. CDR3 sequence (DNA): TGTGCCAGCAGCCCCGGGTCGGGACAGGCCTACGAGCAGTACTTC.